This TCR beta chain was recovered during a study of CD8 T cells in Susac syndrome. General study findings and limits: As the study acknowledged, the number of individuals in its TCR sequencing and HLA analysis was relatively small.

Germline CDR1 reads LNHNV; CDR2 reads YYDKDF (reference sequence). Trimming cost V 3 bases and J 6 bases, with 15 bases left between them. The CDR3 totals 14 residues. Worth noting for this clonotype: Its matching antigen is unknown.

RNA totalling about 0.45 to 1 ug underwent reverse transcription with random hexamers. Each CDR3 protein gets one entry after TCRdb re-called the immunoSEQ multiplex PCR reads with MiXCR. The repertoire includes 150,000 to 200,000 distinct CDR3 sequences, over 85% of them detected once, and roughly 0.098% sits in the top ten. This TCR came from a human donor with multiple sclerosis. V usage is TRBV15 and J usage is TRBJ2-7; D may be TRBD1 (5 bases). Source material: CD4+ T cells from PBMCs. The CDR3 nucleotides read TGTGCCACCAGCAGGACAGCGTCTGCCTCCGAGCAGTACTTC. This encodes CATSRTASASEQYF.